The next 25 T cell receptor beta chains were all read from a single sample in a study of shared clonotypes between healthy human individuals. Assay used: immunoSEQ multiplex PCR; TCRdb lists only in-frame clones, some missing. The table shows around 2,000,000 clones, with 85% to 95% occurring only once. Sequenced input: naive CD4+ T cells sorted from blood. This sample's subset: CD45RA+ positively selected. The receptors stem from a man in his late teens or twenties in good health.

This clone was recorded once. The chain uses TRBV6-1 and TRBJ1-3; the match to TRBD1 covers 8 bases. The CDR3 consists of 16 residues. The ends lost 3 bases at V and 2 bases at J; junction bases unmatched: 6. Germline V gene sequence: CDR1 MNHNS, CDR2 SASEGT. CDR3 sequence reads: CASSEGQQGAGNTIYF. DNA of the CDR3: TGTGCCAGCAGTGAGGGGCAACAGGGGGCTGGAAACACCATATATTTT.

The chain is built from TRBV2 and TRBJ2-5; no clear D gene. Trimming took off 3 bases at V and 2 bases at J, with 13 bases between the two ends. The CDR3 extends over 15 amino acids. CDR1 SNHLY and CDR2 FYNNEI come from the germline V gene. This CDR3 is CASSDSIAIQETQYF. The CDR3 nucleotides are TGTGCCAGCAGTGATTCTATCGCGATACAAGAGACCCAGTACTTC.

The chain carries TRBV7-6 and TRBJ2-1; D is perhaps TRBD1 (5 bases). The CDR3 is 14 residues long. Trimming pared 1 base from V and 11 bases from J, leaving 15 bases between. CDR1 is SGHVS and CDR2 is FNYEAQ in the germline V gene. CDR3: CASSLDVVGVKQFF. For the CDR3, the DNA is TGTGCCAGCAGCTTAGACGTGGTAGGGGTTAAGCAGTTCTTC. Full variable domain (missing parts from reference TRBV7-6 and TRBJ2-1): GAGVSQSPRYKVTKRGQDVALRCDPISGHVSLYWYRQALGQGPEFLTYFNYEAQQDKSGLPNDRFSAERPEGSISTLTIQRTEQRDSAMYRCASSLDVVGVKQFFGPGTRLTVL.

V gene TRBV10-3 combines with J gene TRBJ2-7, with 11 bases fitting TRBD1. This CDR3 region has 15 residues. In germline, CDR1 is ENHRY, CDR2 SYGVKD. V trimming: 3 bases; J trimming: 2 bases; junction bases outside the gene matches: 3. CDR3 amino acids: CAISDRDRGTYEQYF. CDR3 sequence (DNA): TGTGCCATCAGTGACCGGGACAGGGGGACCTACGAGCAGTACTTC.

This chain connects TRBV13 to TRBJ2-1, with 8 bases matching TRBD1. The CDR3 has 15 residues. CDR1 is PRHDT, CDR2 FYEKMQ, per germline (reference sequence). The ends lost 6 bases at V and 5 bases at J; junction bases unmatched: 9. CDR3 coding DNA: TGTGCCAGCAGGGAAGCAGGGGGCGCGGACAATGAGCAGTTCTTC. Protein product: CASREAGGADNEQFF.

This clone was detected a few times. CDR3 coding DNA: TGTGCCAGCAGCACGGCGGGACTGTCCTTGTTTTATGGCTACACCTTC. This codes for CASSTAGLSLFYGYTF. The chain couples TRBV28 to TRBJ1-2; weak D call: TRBD1 (5 bases). There are 16 residues in the CDR3. Trimming removed 6 bases at V and 5 bases at J, with 22 bases between. CDR1 and CDR2 from the germline V gene are MDHEN and SYDVKM.

V is TRBV10-1 and J is TRBJ1-6; D ambiguous. V was cut by 0 bases and J by 9 bases, with 6 bases left in between. Per the germline V gene, CDR1 is WNHNN and CDR2 is SYGVQD (reference sequence). There are 13 residues in the CDR3. The CDR3 sequence is CASSESLGSPLHF. The CDR3 region has the DNA TGCGCCAGCAGTGAGTCCCTAGGTTCACCCCTCCACTTT.

Turning to this clone: Other DNA sequences in the sample encode the same CDR3. CDR3 loop: CATSRAGPQETQYF. The DNA for the CDR3 is TGTGCCACCAGCAGAGCAGGGCCTCAAGAGACCCAGTACTTC. The chain uses TRBV15 and TRBJ2-5; D is possibly TRBD1 (5 bases). The germline V and J ends were trimmed by 1 base and 2 bases, with 8 bases remaining between them. Germline CDR1 reads LNHNV; CDR2 reads YYDKDF (reference sequence). The CDR3 loop spans 14 amino acids.

J is TRBJ2-3 and V is TRBV5-4; 10 bases line up with TRBD2. This CDR3 comprises 16 residues. The trim removed 4 bases at V and 0 bases at J, leaving 5 bases unmatched. Germline values: CDR1 SGHNT, CDR2 YYREEE (reference sequence). In DNA, the CDR3 is TGTGCCAGCAGCGGGGGACTAGCGTCCAGCACAGATACGCAGTATTTT. Protein product: CASSGGLASSTDTQYF. Complete variable domain (other parts from reference TRBV5-4 and TRBJ2-3): ETGVTQSPTHLIKTRGQQVTLRCSSQSGHNTVSWYQQALGQGPQFIFQYYREEENGRGNFPPRFSGLQFPNYSSELNVNALELDDSALYLCASSGGLASSTDTQYFGPGTRLTVL.

This rearrangement joins TRBV11-2 to TRBJ2-7, with D possibly TRBD1 on 6 matching bases. V lost 4 bases and J lost 5, with 24 bases in between. Germline lookup yields CDR1 SGHAT and CDR2 FQNNGV. The CDR3 length is 17 residues. CDR3 in DNA: TGTGCCAGCAGCTCGGCAGGGGCGAGGATCGGAGATCACGAGCAGTACTTC. Translating it yields CASSSAGARIGDHEQYF.

This clone was counted only a few times. This chain links TRBV25-1 with TRBJ1-2; D ambiguous. The CDR3 contains 14 residues. The germline V and J ends were trimmed by 4 bases and 7 bases, with 16 bases remaining between them. The germline gives CDR1 MGHDK, CDR2 SYGVNS. As DNA, the CDR3 is TGTGCCAGCAGTGGGAACGGGTTCCGCGGTGGCTACACCTTC. It yields the protein CASSGNGFRGGYTF.

V and J are TRBV6-5 and TRBJ2-7, with D perhaps assigned TRBD1 or TRBD2 (5 bases each). Trimming took off 6 bases at V and 4 bases at J, with 13 bases between the two ends. The CDR3 is made up of 13 amino acids. The germline gives CDR1 MNHEY, CDR2 SVGAGI. The CDR3, as DNA: TGTGCCAGCAGGGGAGTGGGGCATTACGAGCAGTACTTC. Translated, it gives CASRGVGHYEQYF.

This clone was detected only once. The chain carries TRBV2 and TRBJ2-2; D not certain. Trimming left V 6 bases short and J 2 bases short, with 13 bases between. Germline V gives CDR1 SNHLY, CDR2 FYNNEI. The CDR3 is made up of 15 amino acids. The CDR3 DNA sequence: TGTGCCAGCAGCGCCTTAAATACAAACACCGGGGAGCTGTTTTTT. The encoded protein is CASSALNTNTGELFF.

In the case of this clone: This sample includes further DNA sequences coding for the same CDR3. The chain combines TRBV6-5 with TRBJ2-3; D call uncertain. The CDR3 totals 15 residues. Per the germline V gene, CDR1 is MNHEY and CDR2 is SVGAGI. The ends were cut back, 2 bases at V and 0 bases at J, with 9 bases in the middle. The CDR3 nucleotides are TGTGCCAGCAGTTACGGCGGCACTAGCACAGATACGCAGTATTTT. Residues: CASSYGGTSTDTQYF.

The chain recombines TRBV5-4 with TRBJ2-5; D is perhaps TRBD2 (6 bases). The CDR3 spans 14 residues. Germline V gene sequence: CDR1 SGHNT, CDR2 YYREEE (reference sequence). Trimming left V 2 bases short and J 5 bases short, with 13 bases between. The CDR3 DNA reads as TGTGCCAGCAGCTTTAAACTTCGGGAGGAGACCCAGTACTTC. Translated: CASSFKLREETQYF.

V is TRBV5-6 and J is TRBJ1-3; 8 bases are a match to TRBD1. The CDR3 sequence is 17 residues long. The germline gives CDR1 SGHDT, CDR2 YYEEEE. V trimming: 4 bases; J trimming: 1 base; junction bases outside the gene matches: 10. The CDR3: CASSRRGQGPSGNTIYF. In DNA form, the CDR3 reads TGTGCCAGCAGCCGCCGTGGACAGGGACCTTCTGGAAACACCATATATTTT.

This clone was observed once. The chain has TRBV6-6 and TRBJ2-1, with 12 bases that match TRBD2. CDR1 MNHNY and CDR2 SVGAGI come from the germline V gene (reference sequence). The CDR3 consists of 16 residues. Trimming at V came to 0 bases and at J to 7 bases, leaving 4 bases not matched to a gene. The CDR3 DNA follows: TGTGCCAGCAGTTACTCGGAGCTAGCGGGAGGGAATGAGCAGTTCTTC. It specifies CASSYSELAGGNEQFF.

V gene TRBV13 combines with J gene TRBJ1-6, with a weak D call TRBD1 (5 bases). V lost 5 bases and J 0 bases, leaving 14 bases between the germline ends. The CDR3 has 17 amino acids. Looked up from germline, CDR1 is PRHDT and CDR2 is FYEKMQ (reference sequence). The CDR3 loop reads CASSQLGPSSYNSPLHF. The CDR3 DNA reads as TGTGCCAGCAGCCAGTTGGGGCCCTCCTCCTATAATTCACCCCTCCACTTT.

This clone was seen a single time. The chain uses TRBV20-1 and TRBJ2-1; D not resolved. V lost 5 bases and J lost 4, with 6 bases in between. Germline V CDR1 and CDR2: DFQATT, SNEGSKA (reference sequence). The CDR3 runs 11 residues. CDR3 nucleotide sequence: TGCAGTGCTCCAACATACAATGAGCAGTTCTTC. Its protein product is CSAPTYNEQFF.

The V and J genes are TRBV7-9 and TRBJ1-6; TRBD1 aligns across 8 bases. The length of the CDR3 is 18 residues. V shed 5 bases and J 8 bases; nucleotides not matched to a gene: 17. Germline lookup yields CDR1 SEHNR and CDR2 FQNEAQ (reference sequence). The CDR3 DNA reads as TGTGCCAGCAGCCCCAGCGGAAGCACAGGGGGTTGGCATTCACCCCTCCACTTT. This gives the protein CASSPSGSTGGWHSPLHF.

The chain couples TRBV2 to TRBJ1-6, with no clear D. The germline CDR1 and CDR2 sequences are SNHLY and FYNNEI. The CDR3 extends over 17 amino acids. V was clipped by 6 bases and J by 9 bases, with 24 bases between them. In nucleotides, the CDR3 is TGTGCCAGCAGCTCGGATTCCCTCGGACGGGGTAGTTCACCCCTCCACTTT. Protein sequence: CASSSDSLGRGSSPLHF.

The V gene is TRBV5-6, the J gene TRBJ1-6, with a weak D call TRBD1 (5 bases). Trimming removed 3 bases from V and 5 bases from J, with 6 bases in between. Germline V gives CDR1 SGHDT, CDR2 YYEEEE. The CDR3 is 13 amino acids. In DNA form, the CDR3 reads TGTGCCAGCAGCTGGGACCATAATTCACCCCTCCACTTT. This sequence encodes CASSWDHNSPLHF.

For this clone: The sample has other DNA sequences that encode this CDR3 too. The rearrangement joins TRBV2 to TRBJ2-5; perhaps TRBD2 as D (6 bases). The CDR3 runs to 11 residues. V gave up 8 bases and J gave up 4 bases, with 8 bases separating them. Germline CDR1 is SNHLY and CDR2 is FYNNEI. As DNA, the CDR3 is TGTGCCAGCCAGGGAGGAGAGACCCAGTACTTC. Translated: CASQGGETQYF.

The rearrangement joins TRBV5-8 to TRBJ1-3; possible D gene TRBD1, 6 bases. Between the trimmed V and J ends, which lost 4 bases and 7 bases, there was a span of 21 bases. Per germline, CDR1 SGHTS and CDR2 YDEGEE. The CDR3 is 16 amino acids. CDR3 residues: CASSRGATSSGNTIYF. DNA of the CDR3: TGTGCCAGCAGCCGGGGGGCCACCTCATCGGGGAACACCATATATTTT.

The chain is built from TRBV6-5 and TRBJ2-3; the D is unclear. The V gene's germline CDR1 is MNHEY and CDR2 SVGAGI. The V end lost 7 bases, the J end lost 0 bases, and 11 bases lay between the germline ends. This CDR3 is built from 14 residues. The CDR3 coding sequence is TGTGCCAGCACCAGGAATCCTAGCACAGATACGCAGTATTTT. Translated: CASTRNPSTDTQYF.